Reported below is one T cell receptor beta chain. This sample is drawn from a study of blood T cell repertoires in COVID-19. Libraries were prepared by immunoSEQ multiplex PCR; TCRdb keeps only in-frame clonotypes and omits some of them. The sample includes about 110,000 clones, about two thirds of them seen just once. The CDR3 runs to 11 residues. Trimming took off 4 bases at V and 5 bases at J, with 3 bases between the two ends. Looked up from germline, CDR1 is MNHEY and CDR2 is SMNVEV (reference sequence). The J gene is TRBJ2-1, the V gene TRBV27; D is ambiguous. The sequenced material came from peripheral blood. This receptor was identified in a woman aged 40 to 50 with acute or convalescent COVID-19. CDR3 nucleotide sequence: TGTGCCAGCAGTTCTCACAATGAGCAGTTCTTC. This gives the protein CASSSHNEQFF.